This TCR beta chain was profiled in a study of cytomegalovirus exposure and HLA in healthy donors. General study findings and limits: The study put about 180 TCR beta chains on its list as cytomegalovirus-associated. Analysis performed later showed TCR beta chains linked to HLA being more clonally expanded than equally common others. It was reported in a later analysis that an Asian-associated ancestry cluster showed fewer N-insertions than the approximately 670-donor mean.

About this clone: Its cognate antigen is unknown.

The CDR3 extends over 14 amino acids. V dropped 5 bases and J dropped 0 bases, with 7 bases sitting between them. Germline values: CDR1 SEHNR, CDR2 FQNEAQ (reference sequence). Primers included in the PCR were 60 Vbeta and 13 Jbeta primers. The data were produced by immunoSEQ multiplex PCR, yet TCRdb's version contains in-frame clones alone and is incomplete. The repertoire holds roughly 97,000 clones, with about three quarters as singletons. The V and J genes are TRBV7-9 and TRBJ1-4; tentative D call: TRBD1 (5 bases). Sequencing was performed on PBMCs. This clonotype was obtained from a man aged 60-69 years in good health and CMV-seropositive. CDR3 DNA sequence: TGTGCCAGCAGCGCGACAGCAACTAATGAAAAACTGTTTTTT. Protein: CASSATATNEKLFF.